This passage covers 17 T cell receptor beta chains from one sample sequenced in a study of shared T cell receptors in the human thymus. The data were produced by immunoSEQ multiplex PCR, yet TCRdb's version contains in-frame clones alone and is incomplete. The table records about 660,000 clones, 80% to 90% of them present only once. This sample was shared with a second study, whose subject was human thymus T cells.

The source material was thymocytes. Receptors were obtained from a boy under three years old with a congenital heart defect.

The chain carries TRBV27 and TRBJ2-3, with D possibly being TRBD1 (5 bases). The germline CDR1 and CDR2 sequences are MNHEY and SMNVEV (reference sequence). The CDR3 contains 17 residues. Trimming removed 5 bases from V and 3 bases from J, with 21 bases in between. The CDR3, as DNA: TGTGCCAGCAGTAACCTACGACCATCACAGGAGACAGATACGCAGTATTTT. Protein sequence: CASSNLRPSQETDTQYF.

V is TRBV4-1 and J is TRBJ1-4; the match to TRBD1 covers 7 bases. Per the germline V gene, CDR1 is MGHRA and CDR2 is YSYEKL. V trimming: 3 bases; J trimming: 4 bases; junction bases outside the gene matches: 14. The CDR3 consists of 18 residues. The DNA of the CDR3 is TGCGCCAGCAGCCAGGACAGGTCTTCGCCGCTTATTAATGAAAAACTGTTTTTT. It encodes CASSQDRSSPLINEKLFF.

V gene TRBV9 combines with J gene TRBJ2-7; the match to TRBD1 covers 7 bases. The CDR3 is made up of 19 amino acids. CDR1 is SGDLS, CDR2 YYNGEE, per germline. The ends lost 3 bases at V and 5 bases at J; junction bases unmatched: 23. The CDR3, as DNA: TGTGCCAGCAGCGCCCGGCAGACAGGGAACTTCCCCTACACCCACGAGCAGTACTTC. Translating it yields CASSARQTGNFPYTHEQYF.

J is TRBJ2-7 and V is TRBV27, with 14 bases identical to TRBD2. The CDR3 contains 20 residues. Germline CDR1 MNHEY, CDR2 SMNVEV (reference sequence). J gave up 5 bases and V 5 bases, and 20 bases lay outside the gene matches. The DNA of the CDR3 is TGTGCCAGCAGTCCACGGACACGTGGGACTAGCGGGAGCCCCGCGGACGAGCAGTACTTC. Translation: CASSPRTRGTSGSPADEQYF.

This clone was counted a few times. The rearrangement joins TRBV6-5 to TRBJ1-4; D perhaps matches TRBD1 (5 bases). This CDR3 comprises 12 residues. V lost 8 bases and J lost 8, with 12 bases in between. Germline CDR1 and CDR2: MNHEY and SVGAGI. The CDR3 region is CASGGVGEKLFF. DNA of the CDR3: TGTGCCAGCGGGGGGGTTGGGGAAAAACTGTTTTTT.

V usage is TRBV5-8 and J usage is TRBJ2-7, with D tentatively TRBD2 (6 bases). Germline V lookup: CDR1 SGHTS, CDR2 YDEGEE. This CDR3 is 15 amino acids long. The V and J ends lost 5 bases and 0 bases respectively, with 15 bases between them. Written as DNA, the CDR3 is TGTGCCAGCAGTCCGTTTGCGGGAAGCTCCTACGAGCAGTACTTC. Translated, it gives CASSPFAGSSYEQYF.

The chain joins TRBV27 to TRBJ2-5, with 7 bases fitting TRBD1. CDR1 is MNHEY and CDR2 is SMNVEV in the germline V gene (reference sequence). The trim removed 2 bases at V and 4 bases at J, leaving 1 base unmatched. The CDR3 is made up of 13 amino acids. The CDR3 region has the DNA TGTGCCAGCAGTTTACGACAGGGAGAGACCCAGTACTTC. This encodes CASSLRQGETQYF.

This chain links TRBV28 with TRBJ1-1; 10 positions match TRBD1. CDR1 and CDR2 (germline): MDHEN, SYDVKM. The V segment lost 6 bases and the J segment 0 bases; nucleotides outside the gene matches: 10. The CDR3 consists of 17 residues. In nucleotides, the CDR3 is TGTGCCAGCAGGAAGGGACAGGGGTCGATGATGAACACTGAAGCTTTCTTT. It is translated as CASRKGQGSMMNTEAFF.

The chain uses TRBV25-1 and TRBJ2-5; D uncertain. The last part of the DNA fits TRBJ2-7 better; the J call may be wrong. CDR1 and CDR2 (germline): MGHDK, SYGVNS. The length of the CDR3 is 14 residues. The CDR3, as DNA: TGTGCCAGCAGTGTTTCAGGTCCAGGATACGAGCAGTACTTC. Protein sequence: CASSVSGPGYEQYF.

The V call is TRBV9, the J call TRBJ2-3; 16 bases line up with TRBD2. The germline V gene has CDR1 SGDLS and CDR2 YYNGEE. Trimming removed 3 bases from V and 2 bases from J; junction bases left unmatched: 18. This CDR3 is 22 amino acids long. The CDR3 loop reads CASSATGTSGRASAQSTDTQYF. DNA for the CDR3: TGTGCCAGCAGCGCCACCGGGACTAGCGGGAGGGCCTCCGCCCAATCCACAGATACGCAGTATTTT.

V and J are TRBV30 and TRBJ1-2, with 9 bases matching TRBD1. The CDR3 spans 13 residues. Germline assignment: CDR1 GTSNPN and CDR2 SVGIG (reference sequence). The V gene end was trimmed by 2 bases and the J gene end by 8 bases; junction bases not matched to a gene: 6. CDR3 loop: CAWSPGQGRGYTF. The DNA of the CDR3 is TGTGCCTGGAGTCCGGGACAGGGCCGCGGCTACACCTTC. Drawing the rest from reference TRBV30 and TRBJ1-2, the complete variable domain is SQTIHQWPATLVQPVGSPLSLECTVEGTSNPNLYWYRQAAGRGLQLLFYSVGIGQISSEVPQNLSASRPQDRQFILSSKKLLLSDSGFYLCAWSPGQGRGYTFGSGTRLTVV.

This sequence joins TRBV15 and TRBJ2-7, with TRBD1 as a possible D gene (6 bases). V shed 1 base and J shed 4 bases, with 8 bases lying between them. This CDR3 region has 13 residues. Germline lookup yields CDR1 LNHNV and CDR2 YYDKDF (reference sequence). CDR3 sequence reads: CATSRVRGYEQYF. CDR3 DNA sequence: TGTGCCACCAGCAGAGTCAGGGGTTACGAGCAGTACTTC.

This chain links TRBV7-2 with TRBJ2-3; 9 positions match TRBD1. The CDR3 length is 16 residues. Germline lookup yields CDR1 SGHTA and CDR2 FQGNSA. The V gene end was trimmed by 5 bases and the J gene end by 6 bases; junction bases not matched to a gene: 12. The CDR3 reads CASSQGQGRVLDTQYF. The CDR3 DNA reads TGTGCCAGCAGCCAAGGACAGGGGCGAGTCTTGGATACGCAGTATTTT.

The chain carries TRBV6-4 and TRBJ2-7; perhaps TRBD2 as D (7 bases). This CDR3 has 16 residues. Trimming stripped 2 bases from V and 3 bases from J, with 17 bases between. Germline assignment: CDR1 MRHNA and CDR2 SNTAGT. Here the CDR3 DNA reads TGTGCCAGCAGTGACCCGGGGCGGGGGCGGGACTACGAGCAGTACTTC. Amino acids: CASSDPGRGRDYEQYF.

The CDR3 sequence is CSVDRDSKFTEAFF. As DNA, the CDR3 is TGCAGCGTTGATCGAGACAGTAAATTCACTGAAGCTTTCTTT. The chain has TRBV29-1 and TRBJ1-1; perhaps TRBD1 as D (5 bases). CDR1 is SQVTM, CDR2 ANQGSEA, per germline. This CDR3 contains 14 residues. Trimming removed 3 bases from V and 4 bases from J, with 15 bases in between.

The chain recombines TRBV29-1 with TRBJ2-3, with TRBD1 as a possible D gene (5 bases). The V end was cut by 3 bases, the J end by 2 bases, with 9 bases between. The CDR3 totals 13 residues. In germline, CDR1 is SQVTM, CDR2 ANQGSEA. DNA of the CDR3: TGCAGCGTTGACAGGGCAAACACAGATACGCAGTATTTT. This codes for CSVDRANTDTQYF.

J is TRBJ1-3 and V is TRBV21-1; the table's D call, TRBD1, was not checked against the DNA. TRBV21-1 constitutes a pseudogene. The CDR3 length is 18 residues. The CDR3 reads CASSRLRQLVLNGNTIYF. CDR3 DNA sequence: TGTGCCAGCAGCCGCCTAAGACAGCTGGTCTTGAATGGAAACACCATATATTTT.